The 9 T cell receptor beta chains below were found in one sample sequenced in a study of T cells after yellow fever vaccination. TCRdb reprocessed the 5' RACE reads via MiXCR and lists one record per CDR3 protein. The table has 280,000 or so distinct CDR3 sequences, under 9% seen once. The sample consisted of CD4+ T cells sorted from PBMCs, taken 5 days after the yellow fever booster vaccination. The source of these receptors is a man in his late teens or twenties who received the YFV17D yellow fever vaccine.

This chain joins TRBV6-6 and TRBJ1-1; D remains unclear. CDR3 length: 11 amino acids. Trimming pared 6 bases from V and 6 bases from J, leaving 8 bases between. Germline CDR1 MNHNY, CDR2 SVGAGI (reference sequence). CDR3 sequence (DNA): TGTGCCAGCAGCCCCTTTGCTGAAGCTTTCTTT. Translation: CASSPFAEAFF.

This clonotype was picked up a small number of times. The V gene is TRBV28, the J gene TRBJ2-7; TRBD1 matches at 7 bases. The CDR3 sequence is 14 residues long. Unmatched junction bases numbered 5, after V lost 5 bases and J lost 1 base. CDR1 is MDHEN and CDR2 is SYDVKM in the germline V gene. The CDR3 region has the DNA TGTGCCAGCAGTCCCGGGACAGAATCCTACGAGCAGTACGTC. Its translation: CASSPGTESYEQYV.

This sequence joins TRBV7-6 and TRBJ2-5; D ambiguous. The germline V and J ends were trimmed by 1 base and 3 bases, with 6 bases remaining between them. Germline V gives CDR1 SGHVS, CDR2 FNYEAQ. This CDR3 contains 13 residues. In DNA, the CDR3 is TGTGCCAGCAGCTTAGACCGTAAAGAGACCCAGTACTTC. Its protein is CASSLDRKETQYF.

This clonotype was seen more than once but under ten times. CDR3 region: CASISGQGGGYTF. For the CDR3, the DNA is TGTGCCAGCATTTCCGGACAGGGAGGAGGCTACACCTTC. The chain couples TRBV25-1 to TRBJ1-2; TRBD1 matches at 8 bases. The CDR3 extends over 13 amino acids. Germline CDR1 and CDR2: MGHDK and SYGVNS. The V and J ends lost 7 bases and 8 bases, in that order; junction bases with no gene match: 9.

This clonotype turned up a few times. The chain couples TRBV3-1 to TRBJ1-1; 9 bases line up with TRBD1. The length of the CDR3 is 15 residues. V dropped 2 bases and J dropped 1; count of bases not matched to a gene: 2. Germline CDR1 and CDR2: LGHDT and YNNKEL (reference sequence). The CDR3 sequence is CASSQLTGGNTEAFF. DNA of the CDR3: TGTGCCAGCAGCCAATTGACAGGGGGGAACACTGAAGCTTTCTTT.

The chain recombines TRBV12-3 or TRBV12-4 with TRBJ1-3, with a weak D call TRBD1 (5 bases). The CDR3 is made up of 14 amino acids. The V and J ends lost 8 bases and 3 bases respectively, with 14 bases between them. The chain's CDR3 is CASLPGTDGNTIYF. The CDR3 DNA sequence: TGTGCCAGCTTACCTGGGACGGATGGAAACACCATATATTTT.

The rearrangement links TRBV2 to TRBJ2-7; D might be TRBD1 or TRBD2, each matching 5 bases. The CDR3 covers 17 residues. CDR1 and CDR2 (germline): SNHLY, FYNNEI. Deletions cut 1 base from V and 0 bases from J, with 16 bases between. The CDR3 protein is CASSEGFGARRSYEQYF. CDR3 coding DNA: TGTGCCAGCAGTGAAGGGTTCGGGGCTCGACGCTCCTACGAGCAGTACTTC.

This clonotype was seen a few times. The chain is built from TRBV29-1 and TRBJ1-1; TRBD1 is a possible D gene (5 bases). CDR1 and CDR2 from the germline V gene are SQVTM and ANQGSEA. CDR3 length equals 13 residues. Trimming cost V 6 bases and J 6 bases, with 17 bases left between them. The CDR3 bases are TGCAGCGTGAAACAGCGTGGGGCTCCTGAAGCTTTCTTT. Protein product: CSVKQRGAPEAFF.

This clonotype has at least ten counts. The chain combines TRBV18 with TRBJ2-3; D not resolved. The V end lost 8 bases, the J end lost 0 bases, and 9 bases lay between the germline ends. Germline-derived CDR1 and CDR2 are KGHSH and LQKENI. This CDR3 spans 13 amino acids. CDR3 in DNA: TGTGCCAGCAGCCCTTCCAGCACAGATACGCAGTATTTT. Translation: CASSPSSTDTQYF.